The clone carrying this T cell receptor beta chain was recorded a few times. Its target is unknown. This CDR3 comprises 12 residues. Trimming took off 5 bases at V and 7 bases at J, with 11 bases between the two ends. Germline V gives CDR1 MNHEY, CDR2 SVGAGI. Deep-level running was used for the assay. Measured with immunoSEQ multiplex PCR; TCRdb has only the in-frame clones, and not every one. The sample holds about 1.1 million clones, approximately 80% seen once. The source of the sample is a study of shared clonotypes between healthy human individuals. Study-level information: A couple of women and a few men aged 18 to 49 served as donors.

The study drew its donors from healthy HIV-negative adults without recent acute infections or vaccinations. Findings and limits, study-wide: Researchers found naive subsets generally carried larger estimated richness than memory subsets.

Sequenced: memory CD4+ T cells from PBMCs. This sample's subset: CD45RA-negative fraction. The chain is built from TRBV6-5 and TRBJ1-1, with D possibly TRBD1 on 5 matching bases. The clonotype comes from a man between 18 and 29 years old in good health. Some clones in this sample may be carry-over from other donors' samples. CDR3 loop: CASSPQGYEAFF. The CDR3 nucleotides read TGTGCCAGCAGTCCCCAGGGATATGAAGCTTTCTTT.